This T cell receptor (beta chain) derives from a study of T cells after yellow fever vaccination. The germline V and J ends were trimmed by 3 bases and 2 bases, with 23 bases remaining between them. CDR1 is SGHAT and CDR2 is FQNNGV in the germline V gene. The CDR3 length is 18 residues. Via MiXCR, TCRdb re-called the 5' RACE reads, giving one row per CDR3 protein. Of just under 600,000 distinct CDR3 sequences in the sample, about 14% were seen once. Details on this clonotype: Its target is unknown.

Study-level results: Re-detected after boosting: most primary clones, more than 95% of CD4 and roughly 88% of CD8.

The material was PBMCs, obtained on the day of the yellow fever booster vaccination. The sequence was collected from a man aged 25-45 years who received the YFV17D yellow fever vaccine. The chain uses TRBV11-2 and TRBJ2-7; D may be TRBD1 or TRBD2 (5 bases each). CDR3 sequence reads: CASSLRDGRGRLPYEQYF. In DNA form, the CDR3 reads TGTGCCAGCAGCTTGAGGGACGGCCGCGGTAGGTTACCCTACGAGCAGTACTTC.